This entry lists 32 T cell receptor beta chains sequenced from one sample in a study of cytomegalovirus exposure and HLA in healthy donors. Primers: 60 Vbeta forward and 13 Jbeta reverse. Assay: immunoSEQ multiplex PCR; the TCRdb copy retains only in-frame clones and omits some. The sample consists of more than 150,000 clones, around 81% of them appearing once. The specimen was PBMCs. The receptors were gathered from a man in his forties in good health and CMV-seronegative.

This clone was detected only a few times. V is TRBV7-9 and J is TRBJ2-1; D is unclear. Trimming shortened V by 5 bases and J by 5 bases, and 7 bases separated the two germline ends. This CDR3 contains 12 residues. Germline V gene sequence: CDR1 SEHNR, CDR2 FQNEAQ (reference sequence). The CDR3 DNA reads TGTGCCAGCAGCCTACAGAACAATGAGCAGTTCTTC. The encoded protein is CASSLQNNEQFF.

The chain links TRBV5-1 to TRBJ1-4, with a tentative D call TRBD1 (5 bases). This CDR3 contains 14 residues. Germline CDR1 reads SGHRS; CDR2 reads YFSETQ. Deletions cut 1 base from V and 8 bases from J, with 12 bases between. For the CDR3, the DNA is TGCGCCAGCAGCTTGACAGGTTCGGAGGAAAAACTGTTTTTT. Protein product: CASSLTGSEEKLFF.

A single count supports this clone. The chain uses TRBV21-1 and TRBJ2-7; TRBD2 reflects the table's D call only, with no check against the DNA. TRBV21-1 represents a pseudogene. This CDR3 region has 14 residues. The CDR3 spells CASSKAGGSYEQYV. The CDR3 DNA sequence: TGTGCCAGCAGCAAAGCTGGCGGGAGCTACGAGCAGTACGTC.

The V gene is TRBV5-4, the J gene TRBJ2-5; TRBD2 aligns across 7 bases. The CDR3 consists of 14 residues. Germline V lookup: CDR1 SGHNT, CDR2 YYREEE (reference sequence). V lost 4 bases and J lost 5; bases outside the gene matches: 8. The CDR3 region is CASSPAGVAETQYF. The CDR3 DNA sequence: TGTGCCAGCAGCCCGGCGGGGGTAGCGGAGACCCAGTACTTC.

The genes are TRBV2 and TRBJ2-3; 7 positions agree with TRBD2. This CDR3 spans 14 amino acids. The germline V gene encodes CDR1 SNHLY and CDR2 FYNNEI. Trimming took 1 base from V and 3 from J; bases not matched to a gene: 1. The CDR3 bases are TGTGCCAGCAGTGAAGAGGGAGGGACAGATACGCAGTATTTT. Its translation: CASSEEGGTDTQYF.

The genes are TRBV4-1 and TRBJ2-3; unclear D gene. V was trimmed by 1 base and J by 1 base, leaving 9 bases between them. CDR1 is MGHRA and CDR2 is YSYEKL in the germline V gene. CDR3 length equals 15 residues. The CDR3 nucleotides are TGCGCCAGCAGCCAAGCGGAGATCGGCACAGATACGCAGTATTTT. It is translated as CASSQAEIGTDTQYF.

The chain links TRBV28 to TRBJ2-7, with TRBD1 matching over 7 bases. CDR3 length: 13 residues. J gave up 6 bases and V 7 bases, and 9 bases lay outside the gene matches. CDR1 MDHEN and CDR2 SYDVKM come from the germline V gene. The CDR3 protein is CASTPGQSLEQYF. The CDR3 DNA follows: TGTGCCAGCACCCCGGGACAGTCGCTCGAGCAGTACTTC.

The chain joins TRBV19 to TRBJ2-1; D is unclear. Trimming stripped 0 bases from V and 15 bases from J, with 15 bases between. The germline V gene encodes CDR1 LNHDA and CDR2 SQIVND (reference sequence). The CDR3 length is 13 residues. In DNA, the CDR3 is TGTGCCAGTAGTATAGACCCGAGTCCATCTCGGTTCTTC. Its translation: CASSIDPSPSRFF.

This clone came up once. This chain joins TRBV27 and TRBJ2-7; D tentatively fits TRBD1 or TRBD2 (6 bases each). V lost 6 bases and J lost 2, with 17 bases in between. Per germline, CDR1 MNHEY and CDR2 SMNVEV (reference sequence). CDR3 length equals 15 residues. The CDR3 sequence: CASSLGGTPAYEQYF. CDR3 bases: TGTGCCAGCAGCTTAGGGGGGACCCCAGCCTACGAGCAGTACTTC.

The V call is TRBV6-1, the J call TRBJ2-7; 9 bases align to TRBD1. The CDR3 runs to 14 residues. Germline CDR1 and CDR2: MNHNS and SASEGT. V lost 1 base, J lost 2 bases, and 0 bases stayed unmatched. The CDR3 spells CASSEGQGAYEQYV. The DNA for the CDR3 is TGTGCCAGCAGTGAAGGACAGGGGGCCTACGAGCAGTACGTC.

CDR3 coding DNA: TGTGCCAGTAGTGAGGACAGGGGGGACAATGAGCAGTTCTTC. It codes for CASSEDRGDNEQFF. This rearrangement joins TRBV19 to TRBJ2-1; the match to TRBD1 covers 10 bases. CDR3 length: 14 amino acids. Germline V gene lookup returns CDR1 LNHDA and CDR2 SQIVND (reference sequence). Germline trimming cut 5 bases from V and 5 bases from J; bases unmatched to any gene: 3.

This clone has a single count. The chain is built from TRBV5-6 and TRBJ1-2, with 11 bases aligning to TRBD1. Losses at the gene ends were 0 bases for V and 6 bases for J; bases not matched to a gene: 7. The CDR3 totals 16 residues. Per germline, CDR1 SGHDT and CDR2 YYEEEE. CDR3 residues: CASSLGAGQGADGYTF. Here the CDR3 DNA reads TGTGCCAGCAGCTTGGGGGCCGGACAGGGGGCAGATGGCTACACCTTC.

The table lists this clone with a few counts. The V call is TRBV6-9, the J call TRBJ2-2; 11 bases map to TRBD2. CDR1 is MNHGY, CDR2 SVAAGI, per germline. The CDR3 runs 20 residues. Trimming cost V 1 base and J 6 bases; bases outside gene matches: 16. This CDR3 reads CASSYWSGGSDSGRAGELFF. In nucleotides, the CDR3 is TGTGCCAGCAGTTATTGGTCAGGGGGTTCGGATAGCGGGAGGGCCGGGGAGCTGTTTTTT.

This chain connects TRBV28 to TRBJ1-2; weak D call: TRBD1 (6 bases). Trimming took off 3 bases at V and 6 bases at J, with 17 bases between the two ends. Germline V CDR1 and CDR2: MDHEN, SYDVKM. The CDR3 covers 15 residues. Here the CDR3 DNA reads TGTGCCAGCAGTTTTCACAGGGCGCGGAGAGATGGCTACACCTTC. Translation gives CASSFHRARRDGYTF.

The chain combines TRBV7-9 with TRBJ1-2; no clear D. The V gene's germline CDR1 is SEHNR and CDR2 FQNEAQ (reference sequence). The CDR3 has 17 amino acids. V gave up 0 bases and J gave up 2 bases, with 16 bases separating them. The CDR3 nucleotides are TGTGCCAGCAGCTTAGCGCTAGCCTCATCCAAAAACTATGGCTACACCTTC. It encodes CASSLALASSKNYGYTF.

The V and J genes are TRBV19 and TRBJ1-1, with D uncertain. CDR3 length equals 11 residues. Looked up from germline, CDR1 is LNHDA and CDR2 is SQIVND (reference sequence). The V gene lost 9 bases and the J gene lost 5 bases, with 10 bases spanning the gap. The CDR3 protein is CASSVRTEAFF. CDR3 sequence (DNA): TGTGCCAGCAGTGTTCGGACTGAAGCTTTCTTT.

The CDR3 here is CASSWAGLEINEQYF. The CDR3, as DNA: TGTGCCAGCAGTTGGGCGGGACTAGAGATAAACGAGCAGTACTTC. V is TRBV27 and J is TRBJ2-7; 8 bases match TRBD2. Losses at the gene ends were 4 bases for V and 5 bases for J; bases not matched to a gene: 10. The germline V gene has CDR1 MNHEY and CDR2 SMNVEV (reference sequence). The CDR3 length is 15 residues.

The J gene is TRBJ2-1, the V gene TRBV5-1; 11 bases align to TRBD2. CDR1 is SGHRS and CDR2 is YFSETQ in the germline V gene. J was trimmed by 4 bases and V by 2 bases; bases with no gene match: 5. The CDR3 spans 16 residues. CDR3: CASSFTSGSQYNEQFF. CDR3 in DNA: TGCGCCAGCAGCTTCACTAGCGGGAGCCAGTACAATGAGCAGTTCTTC.

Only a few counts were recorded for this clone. The CDR3 DNA sequence: TGTGCCAGCACAGGCAGTCCTCCCGGGGAGCTGTTTTTT. It yields the protein CASTGSPPGELFF. The chain uses TRBV6-5 and TRBJ2-2; unclear D gene. This CDR3 is 13 amino acids long. Germline V CDR1 and CDR2: MNHEY, SVGAGI. V was cut by 7 bases and J by 6 bases, with 12 bases left in between.

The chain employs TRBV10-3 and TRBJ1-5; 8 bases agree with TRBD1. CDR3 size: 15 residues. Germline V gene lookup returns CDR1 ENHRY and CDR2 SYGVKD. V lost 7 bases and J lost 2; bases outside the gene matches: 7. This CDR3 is CAITSDRAGNQPQHF. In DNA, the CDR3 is TGTGCCATCACCTCGGACAGGGCGGGCAATCAGCCCCAGCATTTT.

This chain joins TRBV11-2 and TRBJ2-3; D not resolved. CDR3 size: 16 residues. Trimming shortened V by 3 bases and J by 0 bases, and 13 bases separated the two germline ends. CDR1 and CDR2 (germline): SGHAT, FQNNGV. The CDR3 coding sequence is TGTGCCAGCAGCTTCCCGTTTGACACTAGCACAGATACGCAGTATTTT. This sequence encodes CASSFPFDTSTDTQYF.

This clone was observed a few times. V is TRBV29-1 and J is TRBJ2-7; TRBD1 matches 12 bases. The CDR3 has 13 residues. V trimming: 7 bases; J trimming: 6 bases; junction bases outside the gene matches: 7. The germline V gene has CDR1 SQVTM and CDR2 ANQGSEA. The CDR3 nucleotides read TGCAGCGGGGGACAGGGGGCTCAAGGCGAGCAGTACTTC. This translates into CSGGQGAQGEQYF.

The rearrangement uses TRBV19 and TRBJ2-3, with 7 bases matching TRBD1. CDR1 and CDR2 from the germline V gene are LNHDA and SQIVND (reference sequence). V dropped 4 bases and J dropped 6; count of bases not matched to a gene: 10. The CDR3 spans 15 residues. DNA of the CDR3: TGTGCCAGTAGTAGGGAGTTGGTAGGGGGCGATACGCAGTATTTT. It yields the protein CASSRELVGGDTQYF.

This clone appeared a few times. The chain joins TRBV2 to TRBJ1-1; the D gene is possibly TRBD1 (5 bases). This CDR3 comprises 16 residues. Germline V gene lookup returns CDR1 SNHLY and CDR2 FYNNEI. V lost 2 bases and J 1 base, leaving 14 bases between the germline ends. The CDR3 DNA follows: TGTGCCAGCAGTGAAAGGCGATGGCAGGGGAACACTGAAGCTTTCTTT. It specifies CASSERRWQGNTEAFF.

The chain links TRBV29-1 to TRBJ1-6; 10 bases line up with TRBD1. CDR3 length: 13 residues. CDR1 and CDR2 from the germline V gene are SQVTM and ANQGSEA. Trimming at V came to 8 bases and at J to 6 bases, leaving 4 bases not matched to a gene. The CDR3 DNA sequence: TGCAGCATTCGGACAGGGGGTAATTCACCCCTCCACTTT. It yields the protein CSIRTGGNSPLHF.

The CDR3 region has the DNA TGTGCCAGCAGCGTAAGTAGCGGGTACACAGATACGCAGTATTTT. Residues: CASSVSSGYTDTQYF. The V and J genes are TRBV9 and TRBJ2-3; 7 positions match TRBD2. V was clipped by 1 base and J by 2 bases; unmatched bases: 4. Germline CDR1 reads SGDLS; CDR2 reads YYNGEE. The CDR3 is 15 amino acids.

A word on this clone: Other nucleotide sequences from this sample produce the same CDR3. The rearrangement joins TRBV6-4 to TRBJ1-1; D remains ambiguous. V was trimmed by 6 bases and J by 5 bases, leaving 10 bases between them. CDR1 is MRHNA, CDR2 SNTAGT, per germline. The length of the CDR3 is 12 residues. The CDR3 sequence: CASRGEGTEAFF. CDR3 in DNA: TGTGCCAGCAGGGGAGAAGGGACTGAAGCTTTCTTT.

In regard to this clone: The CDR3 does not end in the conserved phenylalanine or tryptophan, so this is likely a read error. Here the CDR3 DNA reads TGTTCCAGCAGCCAGGATGTCTTTTTTGCTTTCCTT. Translation gives CSSSQDVFFAFL. This sequence joins TRBV7-9 and TRBJ1-1; D is undetermined. This CDR3 has 12 amino acids. Germline assignment: CDR1 SEHNR and CDR2 FQNEAQ (reference sequence).

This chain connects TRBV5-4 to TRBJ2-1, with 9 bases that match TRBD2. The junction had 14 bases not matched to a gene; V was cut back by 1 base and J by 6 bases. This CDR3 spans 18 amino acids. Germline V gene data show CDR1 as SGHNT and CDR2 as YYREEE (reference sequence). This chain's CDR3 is CASSLSASGLAGFNEQFF. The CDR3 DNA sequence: TGTGCCAGCAGCTTGTCGGCTTCTGGGCTAGCGGGATTCAATGAGCAGTTCTTC.

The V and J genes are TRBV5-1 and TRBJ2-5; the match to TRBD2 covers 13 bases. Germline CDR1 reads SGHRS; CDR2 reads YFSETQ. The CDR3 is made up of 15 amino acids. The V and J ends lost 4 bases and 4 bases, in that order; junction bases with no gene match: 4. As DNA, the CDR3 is TGCGCCAGCAGCGGGGGACTAGCGGGAATAGAGACCCAGTACTTC. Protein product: CASSGGLAGIETQYF.

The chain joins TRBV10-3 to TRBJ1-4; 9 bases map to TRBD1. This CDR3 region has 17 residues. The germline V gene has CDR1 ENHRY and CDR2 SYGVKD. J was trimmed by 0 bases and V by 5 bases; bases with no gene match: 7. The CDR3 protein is CAISRDRAGATNEKLFF. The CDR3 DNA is TGTGCCATCAGTCGGGACAGGGCAGGAGCAACTAATGAAAAACTGTTTTTT.

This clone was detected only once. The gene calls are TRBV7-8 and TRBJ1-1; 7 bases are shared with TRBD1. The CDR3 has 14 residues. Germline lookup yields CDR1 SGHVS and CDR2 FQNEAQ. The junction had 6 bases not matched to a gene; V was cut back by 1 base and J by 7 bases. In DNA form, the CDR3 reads TGTGCCAGCAGCTTAGGACAGGGCGAGCTTGAAGCTTTCTTT. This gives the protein CASSLGQGELEAFF.